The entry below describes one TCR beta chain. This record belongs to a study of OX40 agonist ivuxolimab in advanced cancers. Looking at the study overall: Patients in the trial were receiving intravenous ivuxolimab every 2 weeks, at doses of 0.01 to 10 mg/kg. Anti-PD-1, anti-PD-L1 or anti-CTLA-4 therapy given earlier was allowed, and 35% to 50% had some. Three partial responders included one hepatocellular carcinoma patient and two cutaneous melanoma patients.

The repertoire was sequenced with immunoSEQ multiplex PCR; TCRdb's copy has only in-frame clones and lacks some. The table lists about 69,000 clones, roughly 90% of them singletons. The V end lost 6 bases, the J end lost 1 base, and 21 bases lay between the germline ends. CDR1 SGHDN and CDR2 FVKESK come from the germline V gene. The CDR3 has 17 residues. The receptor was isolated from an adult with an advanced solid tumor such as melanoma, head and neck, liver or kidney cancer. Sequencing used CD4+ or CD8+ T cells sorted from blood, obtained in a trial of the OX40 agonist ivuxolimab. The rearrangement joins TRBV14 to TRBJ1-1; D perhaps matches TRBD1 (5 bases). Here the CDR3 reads CASRQTTGGLRNTEAFF. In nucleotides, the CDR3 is TGTGCCAGCAGACAAACAACCGGGGGACTGAGGAACACTGAAGCTTTCTTT.